This T cell receptor beta chain was obtained from a study of blood T cell repertoires in COVID-19. Overall study: There were acute and convalescent COVID-19 samples, and they came from the United States, Italy and Spain.

The cohort comprised adults aged 18 to 89 years residing in some 24 US areas. Researchers sorted participants into cohorts using their self-reported clinical history. The data were produced by immunoSEQ multiplex PCR, yet TCRdb's version contains in-frame clones alone and is incomplete. The data hold hundreds of thousands of clones, with approximately 88% observed a single time. Material: PBMCs or T cells enriched from blood (not recorded which). The sequence was obtained from a woman between 35 and 50 years old who had recovered from COVID-19.

As DNA, the CDR3 is TGTGCCAGCAGCTCCCGGGAACAAGAGACCCAGTACTTC. Its translation: CASSSREQETQYF. The genes are TRBV7-3 and TRBJ2-5; perhaps TRBD2 as D (5 bases). CDR3 size: 13 residues. Germline CDR1 SGHTA, CDR2 FQGTGA. Trimming left V 4 bases short and J 2 bases short, with 8 bases between.